These T cell receptor beta chains were read from a single sample in a study of cytomegalovirus exposure and HLA in healthy donors. Generated by immunoSEQ multiplex PCR, the TCRdb table keeps only in-frame clones and is missing some. This table has around 110,000 clones, 81% appearing once. Sequencing input: PBMCs. The receptor source for this set is a woman in her twenties or thirties in good health and CMV-seronegative. Each CDR3 is given with its conserved first and last residue. The D gene is left open where the match is weak. Clone size, where shown, is once, few, many, or a class for clones that have expanded.

NA	TRBV18	TRBD2	TRBJ2-3	TGTGCCAGCTCACCACCGGTAGCGGGAGGGCTCACAGATACGCAGTATTTT	CASSPPVAGGLTDTQYF
few	TRBV28	TRBD1	TRBJ2-7	TGTGCCAGCAGTTCCGGGACAGAAACCTACGAGCAGTACTTC	CASSSGTETYEQYF
NA	TRBV9	NA	TRBJ2-7	TGTGCCAGCTCCCCGTTCGACAAGTCTACCTACGAGCAGTACTTC	CASSPFDKSTYEQYF
few	TRBV5-5	TRBD1	TRBJ2-1	TGTGCCAGCAGCTTGGCCCCGGGACAGGGGGCGCTGAATGAGCAGTTCTTC	CASSLAPGQGALNEQFF
NA	TRBV7-9	NA	TRBJ1-3	TGTGCCAGCAGCCGGCCAGGGGCTGGAAACACCATATATTTT	CASSRPGAGNTIYF
NA	TRBV18	NA	TRBJ1-2	TGTGCCAGCTCCCGTGAGTCCGCCACTGGCTACACCTTC	CASSRESATGYTF
NA	TRBV5-1	NA	TRBJ1-2	TGCGCCAGCAGCCGCGGCCTCGAAGGCTACACCTTC	CASSRGLEGYTF
NA	TRBV28	NA	TRBJ2-1	TGTGCCAGCAGTTTAACCGGGGGTAACAATGAGCAGTTCTTC	CASSLTGGNNEQFF
NA	TRBV27	TRBD1	TRBJ2-2	TGTGCCAGCAGTTTAGGGGTGACAGGGCCCGGGGAGCTGTTTTTT	CASSLGVTGPGELFF
NA	TRBV18	NA	TRBJ1-4	TGTGCCAGCTCACCAGATGACCAGCTAGCAACTAATGAAAAACTGTTTTTT	CASSPDDQLATNEKLFF
NA	TRBV19	NA	TRBJ2-1	TGTGCCAGTAGTGTACGACTAGGTCGGGAGCAGTTCTTC	CASSVRLGREQFF
NA	TRBV6-5	TRBD1	TRBJ2-7	TGTGCCAGCAGGGGGACAGGACCCCTCTACGAGCAGTACTTC	CASRGTGPLYEQYF
NA	TRBV5-6	NA	TRBJ2-4	TGTGCCAGCAGCTTTCGGGGAGCCAAAAACATTCAGTACTTC	CASSFRGAKNIQYF
NA	TRBV28	TRBD2	TRBJ2-7	TGTGCCAGCAGCTTTCCCACAGCGGGAGGGACCTACGAGCAGTACTTC	CASSFPTAGGTYEQYF
NA	TRBV5-4	TRBD2	TRBJ2-7	TGTGCCAGCAGCTTGGGGGATCCGGGACTAACTTACGAGCAGTACTTC	CASSLGDPGLTYEQYF
NA	TRBV5-6	NA	TRBJ2-7	TGTGCCAGCAGCTTGGAACTTATGGCCGACTCCACCTACGAGCAGTACTTC	CASSLELMADSTYEQYF
NA	TRBV5-1	NA	TRBJ1-4	TGCGCCAGCGGTTCGGGAGGGGCCGAAAGAGAAAAACTGTTTTTT	CASGSGGAEREKLFF
NA	TRBV15	TRBD2	TRBJ2-7	TGTGCCACCAGCAGGAACCAAGCGGGGAGCTCCTACGAGCAGTACTTC	CATSRNQAGSSYEQYF
once	TRBV5-1	NA	TRBJ1-1	TGCGCCAGCAGCTTGTCAGGATTCGGAGCTTTCTTT	CASSLSGFGAFF
NA	TRBV19	NA	TRBJ2-1	TGTGCCAGTAGTAAGGGGGAGGGGTTCGGCTACAATGAGCAGTTCTTC	CASSKGEGFGYNEQFF
NA	TRBV6-6	TRBD1	TRBJ2-3	TGTGCCAGCAGACCCGGGACAGGGAGTCGAGATACGCAGTATTTT	CASRPGTGSRDTQYF
NA	TRBV19	TRBD2	TRBJ2-3	TGTGCCAGTAGAATAAATTGGGCGGGAGGCCAAGATACGCAGTATTTT	CASRINWAGGQDTQYF